The entry below describes one TCR beta chain. Its antigen is undetermined. In terms of origin and age, donors were healthy Caucasian individuals from Russia aged roughly 6 to 95. The authors ran a second PCR of roughly 7 to 11 cycles using a sample-barcoded 5' primer and a J-beta primer mix. Every sample gave at least 3 million paired-end reads containing CDR3. In TCRdb, the 5' RACE reads were re-called with MiXCR into one record per CDR3 protein. This sample has 760,000 or so distinct CDR3 sequences, with approximately 25% found just once. This entry comes from a study of blood T cells in healthy people across ages. Study outcomes and limitations: Long-lived and aged donors differed, with more naive CD4+ cells and higher diversity in the long-lived.

Germline loops: CDR1 SEHNR, CDR2 FQNEAQ (reference sequence). This CDR3 contains 14 residues. The same sample was also used in a study of T cells of mothers and their children. That work contributes: Barcodes and 2-4 random nucleotides were added by M1S in the second PCR.

This TCR was recovered from a boy between 10 and 17 years old in good health. This sequence joins TRBV7-9 and TRBJ2-5; D is unresolved. Judging by the DNA end, TRBJ2-7 fits better; the J call may be wrong. Sequenced material: blood. The CDR3 reads CASSLVGIGYEQYF. The CDR3 DNA is TGTGCCAGCAGCTTGGTGGGAATTGGTTACGAGCAGTACTTC.